The next 27 T cell receptor beta chains were all read from a single sample in a study of brain T cells in children with intractable seizures. Generated by immunoSEQ multiplex PCR, the TCRdb table keeps only in-frame clones and is missing some. The table has approximately 9,000 clones, 69% seen once. The sequenced cases were selected for having the highest brain T cell transcript signatures. Sequencing was performed on resected brain tissue, taken at surgery. The receptors shown here come from a girl aged 2 to 10 with tuberous sclerosis and intractable seizures.

The chain combines TRBV3-1 (or the pseudogene TRBV3-2) with TRBJ2-2, with TRBD2 matching 7 bases. CDR3 length: 14 residues. The germline CDR1 and CDR2 sequences are LGHDT and YNNKEL (reference sequence). Trimming cost V 4 bases and J 3 bases; bases outside gene matches: 2. CDR3 sequence: CASSPGGYTGELFF. CDR3 in DNA: TGTGCCAGCAGCCCCGGGGGGTACACCGGGGAGCTGTTTTTT.

This chain connects TRBV12-3 or TRBV12-4 to TRBJ1-2; D is unclear. The V end lost 2 bases, the J end lost 7 bases, and 11 bases lay between the germline ends. The CDR3 totals 13 residues. For the CDR3, the DNA is TGTGCCAGCAGTTTAAGACAACCGGTTGGCTACACCTTC. It is translated as CASSLRQPVGYTF.

This chain joins TRBV12-3 or TRBV12-4 and TRBJ2-5; D is undetermined. The CDR3 consists of 13 residues. The V and J ends lost 3 bases and 2 bases respectively, with 7 bases between them. The chain's CDR3 is CASSLGSQETQYF. The CDR3 nucleotides are TGTGCCAGCAGTTTGGGGTCGCAAGAGACCCAGTACTTC.

This clone turned up a few times. V is TRBV6-1 and J is TRBJ1-5; no reliable D call. The germline V gene encodes CDR1 MNHNS and CDR2 SASEGT. Trimming cost V 1 base and J 0 bases, with 10 bases left between them. This CDR3 spans 16 amino acids. The CDR3 sequence: CASSEDEAGSNQPQHF. In DNA form, the CDR3 reads TGTGCCAGCAGTGAAGACGAGGCAGGTAGCAATCAGCCCCAGCATTTT.

This clone was counted between two and nine times. The chain uses TRBV19 and TRBJ2-3; D is undetermined. From germline, CDR1 is LNHDA and CDR2 SQIVND (reference sequence). V was trimmed by 4 bases and J by 2 bases, leaving 10 bases between them. The CDR3 runs 14 residues. The CDR3 region is CASSKSPATDTQYF. The CDR3 nucleotides read TGTGCCAGTAGTAAGAGTCCGGCCACAGATACGCAGTATTTT. Drawing the rest from reference TRBV19 and TRBJ2-3, the complete variable domain is DGGITQSPKYLFRKEGQNVTLSCEQNLNHDAMYWYRQDPGQGLRLIYYSQIVNDFQKGDIAEGYSVSREKKESFPLTVTSAQKNPTAFYLCASSKSPATDTQYFGPGTRLTVL.

This clone was counted a few times. The rearrangement uses TRBV12-3 or TRBV12-4 and TRBJ1-3; D call uncertain. V gave up 3 bases and J gave up 2 bases, with 5 bases separating them. The CDR3 extends over 13 amino acids. The CDR3 region is CASSLGAGNTIYF. The DNA for the CDR3 is TGTGCCAGCAGTTTGGGAGCTGGAAACACCATATATTTT.

On this clone itself: Other DNA sequences in this sample translate to the same CDR3. The V call is TRBV28, the J call TRBJ1-5; no reliable D call. Germline V gives CDR1 MDHEN, CDR2 SYDVKM. Trimming cost V 3 bases and J 0 bases, with 6 bases left between them. The CDR3 runs 14 residues. As DNA, the CDR3 is TGTGCCAGCAGTTTTGGGGATAGCAATCAGCCCCAGCATTTT. This codes for CASSFGDSNQPQHF. Full variable domain (outside the CDR3, taken from reference TRBV28 and TRBJ1-5): DVKVTQSSRYLVKRTGEKVFLECVQDMDHENMFWYRQDPGLGLRLIYFSYDVKMKEKGDIPEGYSVSREKKERFSLILESASTNQTSMYLCASSFGDSNQPQHFGDGTRLSIL.

The chain uses TRBV10-3 and TRBJ2-1; TRBD2 agrees at 8 bases. In germline, CDR1 is ENHRY, CDR2 SYGVKD. V lost 10 bases to trimming and J lost 6 bases; unmatched junction nucleotides: 8. The CDR3 consists of 13 residues. CDR3 in DNA: TGTGCCACCCAACGGGGGGGAGTCAATGAGCAGTTCTTC. Translation: CATQRGGVNEQFF.

The V call is TRBV30, the J call TRBJ2-1; D unresolved. CDR1 and CDR2 (germline): GTSNPN, SVGIG (reference sequence). With 0 bases removed from V and 5 bases from J, the gap between germline ends came to 8 bases. The CDR3 runs 13 residues. CDR3 in DNA: TGTGCCTGGAGTGTAGGACGGGACAATGAGCAGTTCTTC. Translated: CAWSVGRDNEQFF. The variable domain in full, completed from reference TRBV30 and TRBJ2-1, reads SQTIHQWPATLVQPVGSPLSLECTVEGTSNPNLYWYRQAAGRGLQLLFYSVGIGQISSEVPQNLSASRPQDRQFILSSKKLLLSDSGFYLCAWSVGRDNEQFFGPGTRLTVL.

This clone was seen a single time. The chain links TRBV4-1 to TRBJ2-7; D unclear. The CDR3 runs 13 residues. Germline CDR1 and CDR2: MGHRA and YSYEKL. Trimming cost V 0 bases and J 5 bases, with 8 bases left between them. The CDR3 sequence is CASSQDVGNEQYV. The CDR3 nucleotides read TGCGCCAGCAGCCAAGATGTGGGGAACGAGCAGTACGTC.

The chain recombines TRBV4-1 with TRBJ1-1; D possibly corresponds to TRBD1 (6 bases). The CDR3 contains 15 residues. The V and J ends lost 0 bases and 5 bases respectively, with 13 bases between them. CDR1 MGHRA and CDR2 YSYEKL come from the germline V gene. CDR3 in DNA: TGCGCCAGCAGCCAAGATGCAGGGGCGCGAACTGAAGCTTTCTTT. As protein: CASSQDAGARTEAFF.

This chain joins TRBV4-1 and TRBJ2-7, with TRBD2 matching over 8 bases. CDR3 length: 15 amino acids. Germline V gene lookup returns CDR1 MGHRA and CDR2 YSYEKL. Losses at the gene ends were 2 bases for V and 1 base for J; bases not matched to a gene: 4. The CDR3 DNA reads TGCGCCAGCAGCCAATTGACGGGGGGGTCCTACGAGCAGTACTTC. As protein: CASSQLTGGSYEQYF.

This chain joins TRBV24-1 and TRBJ1-4, with unresolved D. Germline loops: CDR1 KGHDR, CDR2 SFDVKD. V lost 4 bases and J 8 bases, leaving 13 bases between the germline ends. This CDR3 has 14 residues. CDR3 protein: CATSDSGEDEKLFF. As DNA, the CDR3 is TGTGCCACCAGTGACTCCGGGGAGGACGAAAAACTGTTTTTT.

The chain recombines TRBV6-1 with TRBJ2-7, with D tentatively TRBD1 or TRBD2 (5 bases each). Trimming left V 0 bases short and J 2 bases short, with 8 bases between. From germline, CDR1 is MNHNS and CDR2 SASEGT. The CDR3 extends over 14 amino acids. CDR3 in amino acids: CASSEAEGPYEQYV. CDR3 DNA: TGTGCCAGCAGTGAAGCAGAGGGGCCCTACGAGCAGTACGTC.

This chain links TRBV7-9 with TRBJ2-6; D is unclear. The germline V gene encodes CDR1 SEHNR and CDR2 FQNEAQ (reference sequence). The CDR3 is 15 residues long. Deletions cut 0 bases from V and 0 bases from J, with 3 bases between. The DNA of the CDR3 is TGTGCCAGCAGCTTAGCCCGCTCTGGGGCCAACGTCCTGACTTTC. Translation: CASSLARSGANVLTF.

This clone turned up a few times. The rearrangement uses TRBV25-1 and TRBJ1-2; TRBD1 is a possible D gene (5 bases). This CDR3 contains 17 residues. Between the trimmed V and J ends, which lost 4 bases and 1 base, there was a span of 19 bases. CDR1 MGHDK and CDR2 SYGVNS come from the germline V gene. The CDR3 loop is CASSVSGTGEYNYGYTF. The DNA for the CDR3 is TGTGCCAGCAGTGTATCCGGGACGGGAGAGTATAACTATGGCTACACCTTC.

This clone was seen only a few times. The rearrangement links TRBV7-2 to TRBJ2-7; tentatively, D is TRBD1 (7 bases). The CDR3 has 15 residues. The germline CDR1 and CDR2 sequences are SGHTA and FQGNSA. The V gene lost 6 bases and the J gene lost 7 bases, with 22 bases spanning the gap. The CDR3 region is CASSPILGGRGEQYF. The CDR3 DNA reads as TGTGCCAGCAGTCCCATACTAGGGGGCCGGGGGGAGCAGTACTTC.

In this sample, this clone turned up once. The rearrangement uses TRBV3-1 (or the pseudogene TRBV3-2) and TRBJ2-1; tentatively, D is TRBD2 (5 bases). Looked up from germline, CDR1 is LGHDT and CDR2 is YNNKEL (reference sequence). Trimming removed 4 bases at V and 4 bases at J, with 8 bases between. The CDR3 has 13 residues. CDR3 sequence reads: CASSRTRYNEQFF. CDR3 bases: TGTGCCAGCAGCCGAACTAGATACAATGAGCAGTTCTTC.

This rearrangement joins TRBV10-2 to TRBJ1-6, with 9 positions matching TRBD1. Germline CDR1 is WSHSY and CDR2 is SAAADI. The junction had 7 bases not matched to a gene; V was cut back by 3 bases and J by 10 bases. CDR3 size: 15 residues. DNA of the CDR3: TGCGCCAGCAGTGACCAGGGACAGGGATTATCACCCCTCCACTTT. Its protein is CASSDQGQGLSPLHF.

The chain joins TRBV5-6 to TRBJ1-3; perhaps TRBD1 as D (5 bases). The germline gives CDR1 SGHDT, CDR2 YYEEEE. Trimming stripped 3 bases from V and 4 bases from J, with 14 bases between. The CDR3 contains 15 residues. CDR3 coding DNA: TGTGCCAGCAGCTATATCCAGGGCTCCGGAAACACCATATATTTT. Protein product: CASSYIQGSGNTIYF.

This clone rates as medium-sized. V is TRBV6-1 and J is TRBJ2-7, with 7 bases lining up with TRBD1. CDR1 is MNHNS and CDR2 is SASEGT in the germline V gene. The CDR3 consists of 14 residues. The V and J ends lost 2 bases and 5 bases, in that order; junction bases with no gene match: 6. The CDR3 coding sequence is TGTGCCAGCAGTGAATTGAGGGGGCGAGACGAGCAGTACGTC. It yields the protein CASSELRGRDEQYV.

The chain couples TRBV6-5 to TRBJ2-2; D might be TRBD1 (5 bases). Germline CDR1 and CDR2: MNHEY and SVGAGI. This CDR3 is 14 amino acids long. V lost 2 bases and J lost 5, with 9 bases in between. In nucleotides, the CDR3 is TGTGCCAGCAGTTACCAGGGATTAACCGGGGAGCTGTTTTTT. Its protein is CASSYQGLTGELFF.

This chain links TRBV7-3 with TRBJ1-1, with no clear D. V dropped 3 bases and J dropped 7 bases, with 12 bases sitting between them. Germline-derived CDR1 and CDR2 are SGHTA and FQGTGA. This CDR3 is 13 amino acids long. The CDR3 reads CASSLEGGGEAFF. CDR3 DNA: TGTGCCAGCAGCTTGGAGGGAGGAGGTGAAGCTTTCTTT.

The J gene is TRBJ1-2, the V gene TRBV9, with 8 bases aligning to TRBD1. Trimming at V came to 2 bases and at J to 3 bases, leaving 3 bases not matched to a gene. The CDR3 length is 14 residues. The germline gives CDR1 SGDLS, CDR2 YYNGEE. CDR3 nucleotides: TGTGCCAGCAGCGTCCAGGGGGCTGACTATGGCTACACCTTC. This sequence encodes CASSVQGADYGYTF.

The V and J genes are TRBV24-1 and TRBJ1-5; TRBD1 aligns across 7 bases. Unmatched junction bases numbered 5, after V lost 3 bases and J lost 4 bases. This CDR3 contains 15 residues. Germline-derived CDR1 and CDR2 are KGHDR and SFDVKD. The CDR3: CATSDGQGVNQPQHF. CDR3 DNA: TGTGCCACCAGTGATGGGCAGGGGGTTAATCAGCCCCAGCATTTT.

The rearrangement uses TRBV7-8 and TRBJ2-2; 14 positions agree with TRBD2. The CDR3 has 17 amino acids. Unmatched junction bases numbered 1, after V lost 4 bases and J lost 0 bases. Germline V lookup: CDR1 SGHVS, CDR2 FQNEAQ. DNA of the CDR3: TGTGCCAGCAGCTCGACTAGCGGGGGGGCGAACACCGGGGAGCTGTTTTTT. It encodes CASSSTSGGANTGELFF.

This clone was counted between two and nine times. The chain uses TRBV9 and TRBJ1-1; the match to TRBD1 covers 8 bases. Germline CDR1 is SGDLS and CDR2 is YYNGEE. This CDR3 region has 13 residues. Unmatched junction bases numbered 2, after V lost 3 bases and J lost 4 bases. Here the CDR3 DNA reads TGTGCCAGCAGCGCAGGGGGCGTCACTGAAGCTTTCTTT. Translation: CASSAGGVTEAFF.